One sample yielded the 4 T cell receptor beta chains listed below, sequenced in a study of cytomegalovirus exposure and HLA in healthy donors. PCR involved 60 Vbeta and 13 Jbeta primers. Some clones are missing from TCRdb's copy, which holds only in-frame ones; the method was immunoSEQ multiplex PCR. The data show just over 150,000 clones, around 84% seen once. Input material: PBMCs. The receptors originated from a man aged 18-30 years in good health and CMV-seropositive.

The chain has TRBV4-3 and TRBJ2-3; 9 nucleotides agree with TRBD2. Losses at the gene ends were 4 bases for V and 2 bases for J; bases not matched to a gene: 4. The germline V gene encodes CDR1 LGHNA and CDR2 YSLEER. This CDR3 spans 15 amino acids. This CDR3 reads CASSLRGGPTDTQYF. The CDR3 DNA follows: TGCGCCAGCAGCCTGCGGGGGGGCCCCACAGATACGCAGTATTTT.

This chain joins TRBV9 and TRBJ2-3, with a weak D call TRBD2 (5 bases). The CDR3 extends over 16 amino acids. V was trimmed by 0 bases and J by 0 bases, leaving 11 bases between them. Germline values: CDR1 SGDLS, CDR2 YYNGEE. The CDR3 sequence is CASSVEGASSTDTQYF. CDR3 coding DNA: TGTGCCAGCAGCGTAGAGGGAGCGTCTAGCACAGATACGCAGTATTTT. Full variable domain (remainder filled in from reference TRBV9 and TRBJ2-3): DSGVTQTPKHLITATGQRVTLRCSPRSGDLSVYWYQQSLDQGLQFLIQYYNGEERAKGNILERFSAQQFPDLHSELNLSSLELGDSALYFCASSVEGASSTDTQYFGPGTRLTVL.

This chain connects TRBV7-2 to TRBJ2-7; 13 nucleotides line up with TRBD2. The ends lost 4 bases at V and 3 bases at J; junction bases unmatched: 6. Per germline, CDR1 SGHTA and CDR2 FQGNSA. The CDR3 is 16 amino acids. The CDR3 loop is CASSWPTSGRNYEQYF. The CDR3 bases are TGTGCCAGCAGCTGGCCGACTAGCGGGAGGAACTACGAGCAGTACTTC.

The rearrangement links TRBV6-5 to TRBJ1-2; TRBD1 is a possible D gene (5 bases). The V end lost 2 bases, the J end lost 4 bases, and 8 bases lay between the germline ends. The germline gives CDR1 MNHEY, CDR2 SVGAGI. The CDR3 consists of 13 residues. The CDR3 sequence is CASSYQGTYGYTF. CDR3 nucleotides: TGTGCCAGCAGTTACCAGGGAACCTATGGCTACACCTTC.